The 24 T cell receptor beta chains given below trace back to one sample, sequenced in a study of identical twins. Using its own MiXCR run on the 5' RACE reads, TCRdb lists one record per CDR3 protein. The sample yields under 350,000 distinct CDR3 sequences, roughly 9% seen once. This same sample was also taken into another study, of yellow fever vaccine responses in identical twins.

The specimen was CD8+ T cells sorted from blood. The receptor set was obtained from a woman aged 18-29 years in good health.

This clonotype was seen many times. This rearrangement joins TRBV3-1 to TRBJ2-7; maybe TRBD1 (5 bases). The CDR3 runs 12 residues. Trimming removed 0 bases at V and 5 bases at J, with 5 bases between. The V gene's germline CDR1 is LGHDT and CDR2 YNNKEL (reference sequence). This chain's CDR3 is CASSQEGDEQYF. The CDR3 DNA reads as TGTGCCAGCAGCCAAGAAGGGGACGAGCAGTACTTC.

In this sample, this clonotype turned up many times. The chain carries TRBV3-1 and TRBJ2-7, with D unclear. This CDR3 is built from 14 residues. In germline, CDR1 is LGHDT, CDR2 YNNKEL (reference sequence). V lost 0 bases and J 2 bases, leaving 8 bases between the germline ends. In DNA, the CDR3 is TGTGCCAGCAGCCAAGACCGGGTCGCCTACGAGCAGTACTTC. Translated: CASSQDRVAYEQYF.

The chain employs TRBV12-3 or TRBV12-4 and TRBJ2-6, with D maybe TRBD1 (5 bases). This CDR3 spans 18 amino acids. The DNA of the CDR3 is TGTACCATCTGTTTGGGGCAGTTTAAAGTCTCTGGGGCCAACGTCCTGACTTTC. Encoded protein: CTICLGQFKVSGANVLTF.

The genes are TRBV7-8 and TRBJ2-7; a weak D match, TRBD2 (6 bases). Trimming stripped 5 bases from V and 1 base from J, with 9 bases between. This CDR3 has 13 amino acids. Germline V gives CDR1 SGHVS, CDR2 FQNEAQ. Here the CDR3 DNA reads TGTGCCAGCAGCAATAGCGGTTCCTACGAGCAGTACTTC. Its translation: CASSNSGSYEQYF.

This clonotype came up a few times. V gene TRBV5-4 combines with J gene TRBJ2-7; TRBD1 aligns across 7 bases. V lost 0 bases to trimming and J lost 4 bases; unmatched junction nucleotides: 7. The germline V gene has CDR1 SGHNT and CDR2 YYREEE (reference sequence). There are 15 residues in the CDR3. The CDR3 bases are TGTGCCAGCAGCTTGGACAGGGGTTCTACTTACGAGCAGTACTTC. This translates into CASSLDRGSTYEQYF.

This clonotype occurred a few times. V is TRBV5-1 and J is TRBJ2-7; D gene ambiguous. Germline loops: CDR1 SGHRS, CDR2 YFSETQ. V lost 1 base and J lost 2, with 7 bases in between. This CDR3 region has 13 residues. This CDR3 is CASSLYSPYEQYF. The CDR3 nucleotides are TGCGCCAGCAGCTTGTATTCTCCCTACGAGCAGTACTTC. Full variable domain (missing parts from reference TRBV5-1 and TRBJ2-7): KAGVTQTPRYLIKTRGQQVTLSCSPISGHRSVSWYQQTPGQGLQFLFEYFSETQRNKGNFPGRFSGRQFSNSRSEMNVSTLELGDSALYLCASSLYSPYEQYFGPGTRLTVT.

This clonotype was observed many times. The CDR3 DNA sequence: TGCGCCAGCAGCCACCATATTCCGGGACAGGGGGTAGGCGGGGAGCTGTTTTTT. Residues: CASSHHIPGQGVGGELFF. V usage is TRBV4-1 and J usage is TRBJ2-2; 11 bases are shared with TRBD1. The CDR3 is 18 residues long. Per the germline V gene, CDR1 is MGHRA and CDR2 is YSYEKL. Losses at the gene ends were 3 bases for V and 7 bases for J; bases not matched to a gene: 13.

The CDR3 nucleotides read TGTGCCACCTGGGCGCAGGGGGCCGACGAGCAGTACTTC. This encodes CATWAQGADEQYF. This chain joins TRBV27 and TRBJ2-7; 8 bases line up with TRBD1. Germline values: CDR1 MNHEY, CDR2 SMNVEV (reference sequence). V was clipped by 10 bases and J by 5 bases; unmatched bases: 10. The CDR3 has 13 residues.

This clonotype has a handful of counts. The chain recombines TRBV5-1 with TRBJ2-7; TRBD2 aligns across 8 bases. The V and J ends lost 4 bases and 0 bases, in that order; junction bases with no gene match: 9. Germline V CDR1 and CDR2: SGHRS, YFSETQ. The CDR3 is 16 amino acids. CDR3 DNA sequence: TGCGCCAGCAGCCCCGAAACTAGCGGAATCTCCTACGAGCAGTACTTC. As protein: CASSPETSGISYEQYF. Drawing the rest from reference TRBV5-1 and TRBJ2-7, the complete variable domain is KAGVTQTPRYLIKTRGQQVTLSCSPISGHRSVSWYQQTPGQGLQFLFEYFSETQRNKGNFPGRFSGRQFSNSRSEMNVSTLELGDSALYLCASSPETSGISYEQYFGPGTRLTVT.

This clonotype was detected ten times or more. The chain combines TRBV4-1 with TRBJ2-5; D uncertain. V was cut by 0 bases and J by 4 bases, with 12 bases left in between. Germline V CDR1 and CDR2: MGHRA, YSYEKL. The CDR3 is 15 residues long. CDR3 nucleotide sequence: TGCGCCAGCAGCCAAGATAGGACGAGAGGAGAGACCCAGTACTTC. As protein: CASSQDRTRGETQYF.

This clonotype has just a few counts. The rearrangement links TRBV6-4 to TRBJ1-2; D ambiguous. The CDR3 is made up of 11 amino acids. Germline loops: CDR1 MRHNA, CDR2 SNTAGT. V lost 6 bases and J lost 3, with 5 bases in between. CDR3 bases: TGTGCCAGCAGGGGGTACTATGGCTACACCTTC. This gives the protein CASRGYYGYTF.

V gene TRBV7-9 combines with J gene TRBJ1-1; D ambiguous. The CDR3 loop spans 12 amino acids. Germline V CDR1 and CDR2: SEHNR, FQNEAQ (reference sequence). V was cut by 4 bases and J by 4 bases, with 7 bases left in between. DNA for the CDR3: TGTGCCAGCAGCTGGGCGGGCACTGAAGCTTTCTTT. Translating it yields CASSWAGTEAFF.

In its sample, this clonotype was seen many times. The J gene is TRBJ2-7, the V gene TRBV5-1; no firm D call. Germline V gene lookup returns CDR1 SGHRS and CDR2 YFSETQ. The CDR3 is 11 residues long. Trimming stripped 0 bases from V and 7 bases from J, with 5 bases between. CDR3 residues: CASSLGLEQYF. CDR3 DNA: TGCGCCAGCAGCTTGGGGTTAGAGCAGTACTTC.

V gene TRBV7-9 combines with J gene TRBJ2-5; perhaps TRBD1 as D (6 bases). CDR1 and CDR2 from the germline V gene are SEHNR and FQNEAQ (reference sequence). V lost 4 bases and J 6 bases, leaving 9 bases between the germline ends. The CDR3 extends over 12 amino acids. The CDR3 bases are TGTGCCAGCAGCTCCCAGGGGAAGACCCAGTACTTC. As protein: CASSSQGKTQYF. Complete variable domain (other parts from reference TRBV7-9 and TRBJ2-5): DTGVSQNPRHKITKRGQNVTFRCDPISEHNRLYWYRQTLGQGPEFLTYFQNEAQLEKSRLLSDRFSAERPKGSFSTLEIQRTEQGDSAMYLCASSSQGKTQYFGPGTRLLVL.

This clonotype was counted at least ten times. This chain joins TRBV3-1 and TRBJ2-1; 9 bases are a match to TRBD1. The V segment lost 4 bases and the J segment 7 bases; nucleotides outside the gene matches: 2. The CDR3 spans 13 residues. Looked up from germline, CDR1 is LGHDT and CDR2 is YNNKEL (reference sequence). CDR3 in amino acids: CASSPDRGNEQFF. DNA for the CDR3: TGTGCCAGCAGCCCGGACAGGGGAAATGAGCAGTTCTTC.

There are many counts of this clonotype. The rearrangement links TRBV6-2 or TRBV6-3 to TRBJ1-5; D call uncertain. The CDR3 covers 15 residues. Germline V gives CDR1 MNHEY, CDR2 SVGEGT. V was clipped by 6 bases and J by 6 bases, with 18 bases between them. This chain's CDR3 is CASSSGVGPIQPQHF. The CDR3 bases are TGTGCCAGCAGCTCTGGAGTAGGCCCCATTCAGCCCCAGCATTTT.

This clonotype was recorded at least ten times. J is TRBJ2-2 and V is TRBV4-3, with TRBD2 as a possible D gene (6 bases). V lost 0 bases and J 8 bases, leaving 13 bases between the germline ends. Germline loops: CDR1 LGHNA, CDR2 YSLEER. This CDR3 contains 15 residues. Written as DNA, the CDR3 is TGCGCCAGCAGCCAAGATCGCTTCGGGGGTGGGGAGCTGTTTTTT. It is translated as CASSQDRFGGGELFF.

In this sample, this clonotype turned up a few times. The CDR3 is CSARDLFGDTDTQYF. The CDR3 DNA sequence: TGCAGTGCTAGAGATCTTTTTGGAGACACAGATACGCAGTATTTT. This rearrangement joins TRBV20-1 to TRBJ2-3; D uncertain. V was clipped by 0 bases and J by 2 bases, with 12 bases between them. This CDR3 is built from 15 residues. The germline CDR1 and CDR2 sequences are DFQATT and SNEGSKA (reference sequence).

This clonotype turned up a few times. This chain's CDR3 is CASSPSVGPQETQYF. The CDR3 DNA sequence: TGTGCCAGCAGCCCCAGCGTGGGGCCCCAAGAGACCCAGTACTTC. V is TRBV7-9 and J is TRBJ2-5; a possible D gene is TRBD1 (5 bases). CDR3 length: 15 amino acids. Per germline, CDR1 SEHNR and CDR2 FQNEAQ (reference sequence). The V end was cut by 5 bases, the J end by 1 base, with 14 bases between.

The chain employs TRBV4-1 and TRBJ2-7; the D is unclear. With 1 base removed from V and 6 bases from J, the gap between germline ends came to 10 bases. Germline V gives CDR1 MGHRA, CDR2 YSYEKL. The CDR3 has 13 amino acids. In DNA form, the CDR3 reads TGCGCCAGCAGCCAAGCGCCCAGCCGCGAGCAGTACTTC. Its protein product is CASSQAPSREQYF.

This rearrangement joins TRBV5-1 to TRBJ2-2; D not resolved. Trimming cost V 2 bases and J 4 bases, with 15 bases left between them. The length of the CDR3 is 16 residues. The germline gives CDR1 SGHRS, CDR2 YFSETQ. The CDR3 region is CASSLPDPPSTGELFF. The CDR3 DNA sequence: TGCGCCAGCAGCTTACCCGATCCTCCGAGCACCGGGGAGCTGTTTTTT.

This clonotype has ten or more counts. The genes are TRBV3-1 and TRBJ2-7; D possibly corresponds to TRBD2 (6 bases). V lost 4 bases and J lost 3, with 13 bases in between. Germline CDR1 reads LGHDT; CDR2 reads YNNKEL (reference sequence). The CDR3 contains 14 residues. CDR3 nucleotides: TGTGCCAGCAGCCCCTCGATCGGGGGCTACGAGCAGTACTTC. It specifies CASSPSIGGYEQYF.

This clonotype came up many times. This chain joins TRBV4-2 and TRBJ2-1; TRBD2 agrees at 10 bases. Trimming took 4 bases from V and 5 from J; bases not matched to a gene: 17. The CDR3 loop spans 19 amino acids. Per germline, CDR1 LGHNA and CDR2 YNFKEQ. As DNA, the CDR3 is TGTGCCAGCAGCCCCCGACGCAAGGAAGCGGGAGGGCTCGACAATGAGCAGTTCTTC. This gives the protein CASSPRRKEAGGLDNEQFF.

The J gene is TRBJ1-1, the V gene TRBV5-1; tentative D call: TRBD1 (6 bases). The germline gives CDR1 SGHRS, CDR2 YFSETQ. The CDR3 runs to 12 residues. V lost 4 bases to trimming and J lost 6 bases, with 10 bases between them. CDR3 in amino acids: CASSPKGAEAFF. The DNA for the CDR3 is TGCGCCAGCAGCCCGAAGGGGGCTGAAGCTTTCTTT.